This T cell receptor beta chain was observed in a study of response to subunit inactivated influenza vaccine (dated by TCRdb to the late 2010s). Context from the whole study: To follow how T cells responded to a trivalent subunit inactivated influenza vaccine, the researchers relied on deep quantitative profiling of the T cell receptor repertoire.

To note about this clonotype: The antigen it binds to is not known. Base qualities were left out, and no much larger clone turns up one base away.

To prepare the library, RT-PCR was applied. TCRdb names Illumina HiSeq 2500 as the instrument used. TCRdb reprocessed the public reads (quality trimming at Q25 with fastp, clone calling with MiXCR) and kept in-frame beta chains. When rows share a CDR3 protein, they turn into one entry using the most common DNA and genes. The sample table holds 800,000 or so distinct CDR3 sequences, of which less than 25% were seen once. The top ten constitute 10% to 13% of the sample. Trimming takes 1 base from V and 3 bases from J, and the germline ends sit 13 bases apart. From cysteine to phenylalanine, the CDR3 is 16 amino acids long. Kept here is only the CDR3 DNA, which spans 48 bases and is read in frame from base 1. The germline V gene sets CDR1 to MNHEY and CDR2 to SVGEGT. The study at large found these results: According to the authors, only a limited number of new T cells may be recruited by each seasonal influenza vaccination.

The V and J genes are TRBV6-2 or TRBV6-3 and TRBJ2-4; a weak D assignment points to TRBD2 (6 bases agree). This TCR was recovered from a man aged 45-65 years who received an inactivated influenza vaccine. Donor details come from another sample of the same person, matched by shared clones. The sample consisted of PBMCs from blood, taken about 5 days after vaccination. The sequence in DNA is TGTGCCAGCAGTTACTACGGGAGTGAGGTCAAAAACATTCAGTACTTC. Its translation reads: CASSYYGSEVKNIQYF.